A single sample is the source of the 11 T cell receptor beta chains below, sequenced in a study of OX40 agonist ivuxolimab in advanced cancers. The assay was immunoSEQ multiplex PCR, and TCRdb's table has in-frame clones only and misses some. The table shows approximately 40,000 clones, with approximately 80% occurring only once. Sequenced material: CD4+ or CD8+ T cells sorted from blood, taken in a trial of the OX40 agonist ivuxolimab. These receptors came from an adult with an advanced solid tumor such as melanoma, head and neck, liver or kidney cancer.

V gene TRBV11-2 combines with J gene TRBJ2-5; 9 bases are shared with TRBD1. The CDR3 has 17 amino acids. Looked up from germline, CDR1 is SGHAT and CDR2 is FQNNGV. The trim removed 2 bases at V and 4 bases at J, leaving 11 bases unmatched. The CDR3 loop reads CASSLWRDREQGETQYF. The CDR3 DNA follows: TGTGCCAGCAGCTTATGGCGGGACAGGGAGCAGGGAGAGACCCAGTACTTC.

The CDR3 is CSARTGVEQYF. For the CDR3, the DNA is TGCAGTGCTAGAACAGGGGTTGAGCAGTACTTC. This rearrangement joins TRBV20-1 to TRBJ2-7, with TRBD1 identical over 7 bases. The V gene end was trimmed by 2 bases and the J gene end by 7 bases; junction bases not matched to a gene: 2. Germline V gene sequence: CDR1 DFQATT, CDR2 SNEGSKA (reference sequence). The CDR3 contains 11 residues.

The rearrangement links TRBV9 to TRBJ2-7, with D unclear. V was cut by 0 bases and J by 4 bases, with 8 bases left in between. This CDR3 spans 13 amino acids. Per the germline V gene, CDR1 is SGDLS and CDR2 is YYNGEE. The CDR3 protein is CASSVDSPYEQYF. As DNA, the CDR3 is TGTGCCAGCAGCGTAGACAGTCCATACGAGCAGTACTTC.

The chain couples TRBV14 to TRBJ2-7; 7 bases align to TRBD1. CDR3 length equals 12 residues. From germline, CDR1 is SGHDN and CDR2 FVKESK. J lost 6 bases, V lost 5 bases, and 4 bases had no gene match. The CDR3 is CASSLTGTEQYF. CDR3 in DNA: TGTGCCAGCAGCTTGACAGGGACCGAGCAGTACTTC.

This clone was recorded once. V gene TRBV5-4 combines with J gene TRBJ2-2, with D perhaps TRBD1 (5 bases). The germline V gene has CDR1 SGHNT and CDR2 YYREEE (reference sequence). The CDR3 is 13 amino acids. In DNA, the CDR3 is TGTGCAGGGGCGGTTGAAGGAGCCGGGGAGCTGTTTTTT. Translating gives CAGAVEGAGELFF.

V gene TRBV15 combines with J gene TRBJ2-1, with TRBD2 identical over 9 bases. The CDR3 is 15 residues long. V shed 5 bases, J shed 3 bases, and the junction held 5 bases outside the gene matches. The germline V gene has CDR1 LNHNV and CDR2 YYDKDF (reference sequence). The CDR3 sequence: CATSPGTSSYNEQFF. The CDR3, as DNA: TGTGCCACCAGCCCCGGGACTAGCAGCTACAATGAGCAGTTCTTC.

A remark on this clone: Other DNA sequences of this sample code for an identical CDR3. The gene calls are TRBV27 and TRBJ1-5, with D perhaps matching TRBD1 (5 bases). The V end was cut by 2 bases, the J end by 7 bases, with 12 bases between. Germline CDR1 MNHEY, CDR2 SMNVEV (reference sequence). The CDR3 is made up of 14 amino acids. The CDR3 region is CASSLGGNNQPQHF. Here the CDR3 DNA reads TGTGCCAGCAGTTTAGGGGGGAACAACCAGCCCCAGCATTTT.

The chain combines TRBV5-8 with TRBJ2-3; 10 positions agree with TRBD2. V was pared by 4 bases and J by 0 bases, with 5 bases of the junction left unmatched. Germline V lookup: CDR1 SGHTS, CDR2 YDEGEE. The CDR3 extends over 16 amino acids. CDR3 loop: CASSRATSGSTDTQYF. Here the CDR3 DNA reads TGTGCCAGCAGCCGGGCGACTAGCGGGAGCACAGATACGCAGTATTTT.

This sequence joins TRBV19 and TRBJ1-1, with D perhaps matching TRBD1 (6 bases). This CDR3 region has 13 residues. Germline V gives CDR1 LNHDA, CDR2 SQIVND (reference sequence). The ends were cut back, 7 bases at V and 4 bases at J, with 13 bases in the middle. CDR3 loop: CASIRGYGTEAFF. The DNA of the CDR3 is TGTGCCAGTATCAGGGGTTACGGCACTGAAGCTTTCTTT.

The gene calls are TRBV5-4 and TRBJ2-2; 8 bases are a match to TRBD1. The CDR3 extends over 16 amino acids. The trim removed 0 bases at V and 4 bases at J, leaving 5 bases unmatched. Germline V gene lookup returns CDR1 SGHNT and CDR2 YYREEE (reference sequence). The CDR3 DNA is TGTGCCAGCAGCTTGGTCGGACAGGGCTTCACCGGGGAGCTGTTTTTT. Residues: CASSLVGQGFTGELFF.

V is TRBV5-1 and J is TRBJ2-1; 7 bases are shared with TRBD1. CDR1 and CDR2 (germline): SGHRS, YFSETQ. The V segment lost 4 bases and the J segment 2 bases; nucleotides outside the gene matches: 12. The CDR3 consists of 17 residues. As DNA, the CDR3 is TGCGCCAGCAGCAAAGAAAAACAGGGGTTTGCCTACAATGAGCAGTTCTTC. It translates to CASSKEKQGFAYNEQFF.